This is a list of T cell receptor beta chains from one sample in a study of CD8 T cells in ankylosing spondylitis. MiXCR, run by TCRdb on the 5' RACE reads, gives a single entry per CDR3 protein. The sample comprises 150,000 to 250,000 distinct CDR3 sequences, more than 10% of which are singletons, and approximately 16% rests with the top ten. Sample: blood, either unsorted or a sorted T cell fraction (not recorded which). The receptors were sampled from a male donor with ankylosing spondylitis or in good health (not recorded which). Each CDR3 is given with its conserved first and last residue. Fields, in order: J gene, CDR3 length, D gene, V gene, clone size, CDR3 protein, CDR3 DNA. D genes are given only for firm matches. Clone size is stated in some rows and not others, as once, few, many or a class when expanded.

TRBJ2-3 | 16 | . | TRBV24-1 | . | CATSDPRDGDTDTQYF | TGTGCCACCAGTGATCCCCGGGACGGCGACACAGATACGCAGTATTTT
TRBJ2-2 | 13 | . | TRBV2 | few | CASSLISTGELFF | TGTGCCAGCAGCTTAATCTCCACCGGGGAGCTGTTTTTT
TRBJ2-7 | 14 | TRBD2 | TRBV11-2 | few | CASSDPSGSYEQYF | TGTGCCAGCAGCGACCCTAGCGGATCCTACGAGCAGTACTTC
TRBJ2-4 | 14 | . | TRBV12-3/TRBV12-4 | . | CASSTQGTKNIQYF | TGTGCCAGCAGTACACAGGGTACCAAAAACATTCAGTACTTC
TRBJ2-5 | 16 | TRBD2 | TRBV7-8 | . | CASSPQTSGFQETQYF | TGTGCCAGCAGCCCACAGACTAGCGGGTTCCAAGAGACCCAGTACTTC
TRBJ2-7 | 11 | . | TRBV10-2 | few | CASKVDYEQYF | TGCGCCAGCAAGGTGGACTACGAGCAGTACTTC
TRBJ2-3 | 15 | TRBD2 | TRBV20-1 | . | CSARGTSGNLYTQYF | TGCAGTGCTAGAGGGACTAGCGGGAACCTTTATACGCAGTATTTT
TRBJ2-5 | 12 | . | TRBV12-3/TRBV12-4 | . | CASSGSKETQYF | TGTGCCAGCAGCGGCAGTAAAGAGACCCAGTACTTC
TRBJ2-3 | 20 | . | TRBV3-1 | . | CASSQVTLSSRGGPADTQYF | TGTGCCAGCAGCCAAGTAACTTTAAGTTCCAGGGGGGGGCCAGCAGATACGCAGTATTTT
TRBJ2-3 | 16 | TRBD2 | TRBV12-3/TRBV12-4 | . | CASSPILAGAADTQYF | TGTGCCAGCAGCCCCATCCTAGCGGGAGCAGCAGATACGCAGTATTTT
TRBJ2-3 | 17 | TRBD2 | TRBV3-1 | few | CASSQGVAGVSPDTQYF | TGTGCCAGCAGCCAAGGGGTAGCGGGGGTCTCGCCAGATACGCAGTATTTT
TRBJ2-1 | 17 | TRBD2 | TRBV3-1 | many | CASSRLFGTSSYNEQFF | TGTGCCAGCAGCCGCCTCTTCGGGACTAGCTCCTACAATGAGCAGTTCTTC
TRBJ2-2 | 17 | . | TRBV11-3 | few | CASSLIPWGERTGELFF | TGTGCCAGCAGCTTAATCCCTTGGGGGGAGAGAACCGGGGAGCTGTTTTTT
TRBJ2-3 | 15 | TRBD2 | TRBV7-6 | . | CASSRGGGGLDTQYF | TGTGCCAGCAGCCGCGGGGGGGGCGGATTAGATACGCAGTATTTT
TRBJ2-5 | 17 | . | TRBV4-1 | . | CASSQDVSRLKKETQYF | TGCGCCAGCAGCCAAGATGTATCCAGGCTAAAAAAAGAGACCCAGTACTTC
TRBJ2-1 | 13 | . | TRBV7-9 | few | CASSSGLNNEQFF | TGTGCCAGCAGCTCGGGACTCAACAATGAGCAGTTCTTC
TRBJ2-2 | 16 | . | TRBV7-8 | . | CASSLGRHPNTGELFF | TGTGCCAGCAGCTTAGGAAGGCACCCCAACACCGGGGAGCTGTTTTTT
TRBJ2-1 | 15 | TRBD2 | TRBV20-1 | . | CSAREALAENNEQFF | TGCAGTGCTAGAGAGGCGCTAGCGGAAAACAATGAGCAGTTCTTC
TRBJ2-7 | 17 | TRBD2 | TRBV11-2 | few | CASSPDSGLAGTYEQYF | TGTGCCAGCAGCCCAGACTCGGGGCTAGCGGGGACCTACGAGCAGTACTTC
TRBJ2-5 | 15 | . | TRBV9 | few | CASSVWESVQETQYF | TGTGCCAGCAGCGTATGGGAGAGCGTCCAAGAGACCCAGTACTTC
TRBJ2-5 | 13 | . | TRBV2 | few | CASSVPPRETQYF | TGTGCCAGCAGTGTGCCCCCTCGGGAGACCCAGTACTTC
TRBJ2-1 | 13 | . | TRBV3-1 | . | CATGLPEQDEQFF | TGTGCCACGGGACTCCCGGAACAGGATGAGCAGTTCTTC
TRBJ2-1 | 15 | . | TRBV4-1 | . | CASSLPGLDLIEQFF | TGCGCCAGCAGCCTCCCGGGACTGGACCTCATTGAGCAGTTCTTC
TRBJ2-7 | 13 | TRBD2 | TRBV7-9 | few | CAGATSGGYEQYF | TGTGCCGGGGCTACTAGCGGGGGGTACGAGCAGTACTTC
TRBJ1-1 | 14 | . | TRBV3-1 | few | CASSHSADPSEAFF | TGTGCCAGCAGCCACTCTGCGGATCCCTCTGAAGCTTTCTTT
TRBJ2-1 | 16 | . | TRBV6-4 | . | CASSETLGNFMNEQFF | TGTGCCAGCAGCGAGACCTTAGGGAATTTCATGAATGAGCAGTTCTTC
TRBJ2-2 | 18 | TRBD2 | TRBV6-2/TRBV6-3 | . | CASSDNRLAGANTGELFF | TGTGCCAGCAGTGATAATCGACTAGCGGGGGCAAACACCGGGGAGCTGTTTTTT
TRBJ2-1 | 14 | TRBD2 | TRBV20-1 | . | CSASGGGVYNEQFF | TGCAGTGCTAGTGGGGGGGGGGTTTACAATGAGCAGTTCTTC
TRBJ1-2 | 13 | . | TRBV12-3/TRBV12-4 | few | CASSWVEDYGYTF | TGTGCCAGCAGTTGGGTAGAGGACTATGGCTACACCTTC
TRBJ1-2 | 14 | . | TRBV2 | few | CASSDFTDNYGYTF | TGTGCCAGCAGTGATTTCACCGATAACTATGGCTACACCTTC
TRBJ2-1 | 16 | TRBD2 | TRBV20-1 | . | CSARDPVAGVVNEQFF | TGCAGTGCTAGAGATCCTGTAGCGGGTGTAGTCAATGAGCAGTTCTTC
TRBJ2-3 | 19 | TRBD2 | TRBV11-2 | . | CASSSPVPAGDLGTDTQYF | TGTGCCAGCAGCTCCCCAGTTCCTGCGGGGGATCTGGGCACAGATACGCAGTATTTT
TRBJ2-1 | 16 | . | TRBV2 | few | CASGAGLWGRQDEQFF | TGTGCCAGCGGAGCCGGGCTCTGGGGGAGGCAGGATGAGCAGTTCTTC
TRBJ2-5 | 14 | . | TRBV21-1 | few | CASSRRCSQETQYF | TGTGCCAGCAGCAGGAGGTGCAGTCAAGAGACCCAGTACTTC
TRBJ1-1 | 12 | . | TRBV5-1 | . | CASRGVSTEAFF | TGCGCCAGCAGGGGGGTTAGCACTGAAGCTTTCTTT
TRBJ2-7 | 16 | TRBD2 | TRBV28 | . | CASSSSEIGGRGEQYF | TGTGCCAGCAGTTCGTCCGAAATTGGCGGGAGAGGGGAGCAGTACTTC
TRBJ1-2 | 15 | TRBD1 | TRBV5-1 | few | CASSEGQGANYGYTF | TGCGCCAGCAGTGAAGGACAGGGAGCTAACTATGGCTACACCTTC
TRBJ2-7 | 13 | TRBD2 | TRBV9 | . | CASSAGDSYEQYF | TGTGCCAGCTCCGCGGGGGACTCCTACGAGCAGTACTTC
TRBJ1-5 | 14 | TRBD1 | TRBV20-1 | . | CSARDQGVNQPQHF | TGCAGTGCTAGGGATCAGGGGGTCAATCAGCCCCAGCATTTT
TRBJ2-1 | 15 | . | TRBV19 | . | CASSIGEGEDDEQFF | TGTGCCAGTAGTATAGGAGAAGGGGAGGATGATGAGCAGTTCTTC
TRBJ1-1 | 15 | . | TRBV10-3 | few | CAISESGQPNTEAFF | TGTGCCATCAGTGAGTCCGGACAGCCGAACACTGAAGCTTTCTTT
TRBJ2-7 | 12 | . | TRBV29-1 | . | CSVEGQGAEQYF | TGCAGCGTTGAAGGGCAGGGCGCCGAGCAGTACTTC
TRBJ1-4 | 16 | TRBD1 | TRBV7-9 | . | CASSLSPRGIGEKLFF | TGTGCCAGCAGCTTAAGCCCCAGGGGGATTGGGGAAAAACTGTTTTTT
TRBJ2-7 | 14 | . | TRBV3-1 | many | CASSQQRNSYEQYF | TGTGCCAGCAGCCAGCAGCGGAACTCCTACGAGCAGTACTTC
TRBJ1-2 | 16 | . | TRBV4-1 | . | CASSPGGGAGNYGYTF | TGCGCCAGCAGCCCCGGGGGAGGGGCAGGAAACTATGGCTACACCTTC
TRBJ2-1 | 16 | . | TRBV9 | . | CASSVATYHSYNEQFF | TGTGCCAGCAGCGTAGCTACCTACCACTCCTACAATGAGCAGTTCTTC
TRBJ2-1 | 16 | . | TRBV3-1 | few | CASSQGLRSSYNEQFF | TGTGCCAGCAGCCAGGGACTGCGGAGCTCCTACAATGAGCAGTTCTTC
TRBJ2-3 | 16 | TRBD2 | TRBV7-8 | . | CASSLVLAGPTDTQYF | TGTGCCAGCAGCTTAGTCCTAGCGGGCCCCACAGATACGCAGTATTTT
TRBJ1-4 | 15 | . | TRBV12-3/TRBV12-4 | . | CASARRGATNEKLFF | TGTGCCAGCGCACGGAGGGGCGCAACTAATGAAAAACTGTTTTTT